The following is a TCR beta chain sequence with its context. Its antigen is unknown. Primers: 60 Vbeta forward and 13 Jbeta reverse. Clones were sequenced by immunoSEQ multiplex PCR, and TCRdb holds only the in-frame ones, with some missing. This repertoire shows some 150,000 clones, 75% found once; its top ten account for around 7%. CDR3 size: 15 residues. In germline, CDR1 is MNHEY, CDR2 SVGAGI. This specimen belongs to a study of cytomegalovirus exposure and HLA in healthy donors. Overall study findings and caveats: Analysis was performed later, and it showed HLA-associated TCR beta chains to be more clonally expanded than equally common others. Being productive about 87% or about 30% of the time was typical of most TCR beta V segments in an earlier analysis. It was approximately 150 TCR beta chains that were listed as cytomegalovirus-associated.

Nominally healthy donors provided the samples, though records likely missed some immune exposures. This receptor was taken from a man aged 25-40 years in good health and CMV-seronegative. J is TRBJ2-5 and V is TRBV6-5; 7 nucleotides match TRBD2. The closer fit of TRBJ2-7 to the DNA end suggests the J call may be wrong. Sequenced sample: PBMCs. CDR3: CASSSMAGEGFEQYF. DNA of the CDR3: TGTGCCAGCAGTTCCATGGCGGGAGAGGGTTTCGAGCAGTACTTC.